This T cell receptor (beta chain) is drawn from a study of Graves' ophthalmopathy and Graves' hyperthyroidism. TCR beta CDR3 amplification used RNA transcripts. Scientists carried out first-round RT-PCR using HTBI primers and then a second-round multiplex PCR. Using its own MiXCR run on the multiplex PCR reads, TCRdb lists one record per CDR3 protein. The sample contains around 1,000,000 distinct CDR3 sequences, about 35% of which appear only once. This clonotype was seen a few times. What it binds is unknown. Findings and caveats of the study: Ophthalmopathy and stable hyperthyroidism were discriminated by a 13-signature model, with about 90% sensitivity and 80% to 84% specificity. Among expanded thyroid clonotypes above 0.001 frequency, most also occurred in blood. Progression of ophthalmopathy was predicted by the model with 60% to 71% sensitivity and just under 75% specificity.

Trimming left V 0 bases short and J 2 bases short, with 11 bases between. The CDR3 length is 15 residues. The rearrangement uses TRBV12-3 or TRBV12-4 and TRBJ2-7; D is unresolved. The source of this sequence is an adult man with Graves' hyperthyroidism. Sequenced: peripheral blood or thyroid tissue (not recorded which). The CDR3 nucleotides are TGTGCCAGCAGTTTAGCAGTAGGCAGAACCTACGAGCAGTACTTC. Its translation is CASSLAVGRTYEQYF.